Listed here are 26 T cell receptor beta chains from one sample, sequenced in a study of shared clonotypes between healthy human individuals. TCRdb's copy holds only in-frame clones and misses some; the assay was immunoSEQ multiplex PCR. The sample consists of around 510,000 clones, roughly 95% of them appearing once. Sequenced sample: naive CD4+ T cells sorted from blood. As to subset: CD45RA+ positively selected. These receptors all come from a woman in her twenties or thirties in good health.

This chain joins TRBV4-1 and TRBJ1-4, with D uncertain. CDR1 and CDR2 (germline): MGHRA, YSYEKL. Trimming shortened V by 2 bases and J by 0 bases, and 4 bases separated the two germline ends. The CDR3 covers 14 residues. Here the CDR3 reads CASSQPTTNEKLFF. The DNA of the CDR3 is TGCGCCAGCAGCCAACCTACAACTAATGAAAAACTGTTTTTT.

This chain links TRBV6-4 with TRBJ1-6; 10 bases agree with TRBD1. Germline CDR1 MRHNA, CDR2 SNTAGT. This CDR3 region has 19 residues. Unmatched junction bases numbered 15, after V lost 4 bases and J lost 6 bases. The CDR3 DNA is TGTGCCAGCAGTGCCACCATTACCGACAGGGGGCTATTTAATTCACCCCTCCACTTT. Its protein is CASSATITDRGLFNSPLHF.

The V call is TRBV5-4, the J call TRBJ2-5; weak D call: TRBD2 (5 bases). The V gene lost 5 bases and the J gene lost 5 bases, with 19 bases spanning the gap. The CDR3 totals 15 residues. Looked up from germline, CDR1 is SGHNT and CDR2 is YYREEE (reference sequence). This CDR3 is CASSYREGGLETQYF. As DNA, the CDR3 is TGTGCCAGCAGTTACCGGGAAGGCGGTTTGGAGACCCAGTACTTC.

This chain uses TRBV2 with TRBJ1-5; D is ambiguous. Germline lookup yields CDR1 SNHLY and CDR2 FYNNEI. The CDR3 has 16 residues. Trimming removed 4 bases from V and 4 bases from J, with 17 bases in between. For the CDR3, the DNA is TGTGCCAGCAGTGGGTTGAGCCCGCGTTCGAATCAGCCCCAGCATTTT. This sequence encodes CASSGLSPRSNQPQHF. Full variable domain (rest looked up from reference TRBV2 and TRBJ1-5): EPEVTQTPSHQVTQMGQEVILRCVPISNHLYFYWYRQILGQKVEFLVSFYNNEISEKSEIFDDQFSVERPDGSNFTLKIRSTKLEDSAMYFCASSGLSPRSNQPQHFGDGTRLSIL.

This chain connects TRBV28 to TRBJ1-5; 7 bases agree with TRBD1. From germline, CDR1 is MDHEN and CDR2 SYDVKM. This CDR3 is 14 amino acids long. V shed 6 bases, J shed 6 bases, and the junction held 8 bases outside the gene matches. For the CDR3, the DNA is TGTGCCAGCAGCAGAGGGGGCGCAGTTCAGCCCCAGCATTTT. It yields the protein CASSRGGAVQPQHF.

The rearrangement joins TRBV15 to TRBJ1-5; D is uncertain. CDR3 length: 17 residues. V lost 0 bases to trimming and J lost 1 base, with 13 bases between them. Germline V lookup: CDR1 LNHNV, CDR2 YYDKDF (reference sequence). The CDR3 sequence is CATSRDLWENSNQPQHF. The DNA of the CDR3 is TGTGCCACCAGCAGAGATCTGTGGGAGAACAGCAATCAGCCCCAGCATTTT.

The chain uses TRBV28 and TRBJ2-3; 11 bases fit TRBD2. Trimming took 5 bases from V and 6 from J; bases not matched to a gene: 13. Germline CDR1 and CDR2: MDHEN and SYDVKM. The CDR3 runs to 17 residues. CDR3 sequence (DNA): TGTGCCAGCAGTCCGACCCACTTAGCGGGAGGGCGGGATACGCAGTATTTT. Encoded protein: CASSPTHLAGGRDTQYF.

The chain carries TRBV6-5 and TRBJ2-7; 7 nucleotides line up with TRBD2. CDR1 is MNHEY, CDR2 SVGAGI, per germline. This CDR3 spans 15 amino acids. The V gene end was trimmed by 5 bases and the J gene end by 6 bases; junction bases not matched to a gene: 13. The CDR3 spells CASSTGTNILAEQYF. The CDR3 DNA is TGTGCCAGCAGTACCGGGACTAATATCTTAGCCGAGCAGTACTTC.

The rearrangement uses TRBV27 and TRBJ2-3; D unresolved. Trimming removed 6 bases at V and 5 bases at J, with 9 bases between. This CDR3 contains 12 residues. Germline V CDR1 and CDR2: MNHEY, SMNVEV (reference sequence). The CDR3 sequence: CASSHIGDTQYF. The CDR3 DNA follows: TGTGCCAGCAGCCATATAGGAGATACGCAGTATTTT.

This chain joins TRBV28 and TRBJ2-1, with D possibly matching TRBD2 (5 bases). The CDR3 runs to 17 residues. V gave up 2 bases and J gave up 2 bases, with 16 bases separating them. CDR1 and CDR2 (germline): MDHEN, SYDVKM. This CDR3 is CASSLGLAPNPYNEQFF. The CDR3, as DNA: TGTGCCAGCAGTTTAGGGCTAGCTCCTAACCCCTACAATGAGCAGTTCTTC.

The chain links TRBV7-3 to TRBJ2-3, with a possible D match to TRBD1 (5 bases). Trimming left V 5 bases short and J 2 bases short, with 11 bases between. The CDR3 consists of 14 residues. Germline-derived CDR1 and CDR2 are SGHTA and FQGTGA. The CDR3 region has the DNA TGTGCCAGCAGCCATGACAGTGCCACAGATACGCAGTATTTT. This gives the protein CASSHDSATDTQYF.

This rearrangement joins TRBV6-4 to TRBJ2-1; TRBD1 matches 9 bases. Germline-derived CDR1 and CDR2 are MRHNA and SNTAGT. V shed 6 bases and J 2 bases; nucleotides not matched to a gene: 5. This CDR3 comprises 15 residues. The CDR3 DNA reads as TGTGCCAGCAGCCCACAGGGGGCGACCTACAATGAGCAGTTCTTC. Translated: CASSPQGATYNEQFF.

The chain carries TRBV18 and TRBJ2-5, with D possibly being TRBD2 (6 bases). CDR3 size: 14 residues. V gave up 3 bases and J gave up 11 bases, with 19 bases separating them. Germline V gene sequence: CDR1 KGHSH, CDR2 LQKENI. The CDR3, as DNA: TGTGCCAGCTCACCTCCCCCGAGGGACTCGGGGCAGTACTTC. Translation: CASSPPPRDSGQYF.

The CDR3 DNA sequence: TGCGCCAGCAGCTTTAACAGGGATTCTGGAAACACCATATATTTT. This translates into CASSFNRDSGNTIYF. The chain joins TRBV5-1 to TRBJ1-3, with D possibly TRBD1 on 6 matching bases. The CDR3 covers 15 residues. With 2 bases removed from V and 1 base from J, the gap between germline ends came to 10 bases. In germline, CDR1 is SGHRS, CDR2 YFSETQ.

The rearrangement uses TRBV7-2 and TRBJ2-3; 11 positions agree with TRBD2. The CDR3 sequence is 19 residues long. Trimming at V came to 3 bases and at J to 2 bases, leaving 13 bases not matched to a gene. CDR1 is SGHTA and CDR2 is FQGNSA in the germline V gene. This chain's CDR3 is CASSLSTGTSGLHTDTQYF. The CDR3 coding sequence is TGTGCCAGCAGCTTGTCGACCGGGACTAGCGGTCTGCACACAGATACGCAGTATTTT. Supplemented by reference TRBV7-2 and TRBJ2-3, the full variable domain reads GAGVSQSPSNKVTEKGKDVELRCDPISGHTALYWYRQSLGQGLEFLIYFQGNSAPDKSGLPSDRFSAERTGGSVSTLTIQRTQQEDSAVYLCASSLSTGTSGLHTDTQYFGPGTRLTVL.

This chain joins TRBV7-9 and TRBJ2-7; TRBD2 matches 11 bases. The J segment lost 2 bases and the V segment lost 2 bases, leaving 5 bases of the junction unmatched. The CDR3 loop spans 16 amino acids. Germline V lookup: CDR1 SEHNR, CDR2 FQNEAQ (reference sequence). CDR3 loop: CASSLLAGGTPYEQYF. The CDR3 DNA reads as TGTGCCAGCAGCTTACTAGCGGGAGGTACCCCCTACGAGCAGTACTTC.

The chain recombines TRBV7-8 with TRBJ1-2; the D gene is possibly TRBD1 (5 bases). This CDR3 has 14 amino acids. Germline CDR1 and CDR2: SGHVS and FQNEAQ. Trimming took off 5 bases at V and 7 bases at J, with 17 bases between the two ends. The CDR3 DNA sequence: TGTGCCAGCAGCCTCCGGGCAGGGTTAACTGGCTACACCTTC. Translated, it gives CASSLRAGLTGYTF.

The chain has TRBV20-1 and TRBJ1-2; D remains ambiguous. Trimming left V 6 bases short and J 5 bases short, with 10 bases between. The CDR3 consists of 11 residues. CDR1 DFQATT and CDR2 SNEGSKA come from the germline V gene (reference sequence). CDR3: CSAPRKYGYTF. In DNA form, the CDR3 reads TGCAGTGCGCCGAGGAAGTATGGCTACACCTTC.

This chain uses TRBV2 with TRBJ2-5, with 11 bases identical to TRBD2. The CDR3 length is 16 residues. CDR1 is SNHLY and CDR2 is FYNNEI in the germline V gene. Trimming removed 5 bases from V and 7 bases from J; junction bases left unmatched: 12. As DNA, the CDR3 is TGTGCCAGCAGTTCAATAGCGGGAGGGTCCATAGGGACCCAGTACTTC. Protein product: CASSSIAGGSIGTQYF.

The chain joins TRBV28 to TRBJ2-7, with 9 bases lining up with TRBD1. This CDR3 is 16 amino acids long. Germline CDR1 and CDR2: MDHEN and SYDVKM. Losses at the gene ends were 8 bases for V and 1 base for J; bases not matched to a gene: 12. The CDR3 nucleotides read TGTGCCAGCGTCGGCCCGACGGGACAGGGTTCCTACGAGCAGTACTTC. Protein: CASVGPTGQGSYEQYF.

The CDR3 DNA is TGCGCCAGCAGTGATACTGACAGGAACTCCTACGAGCAGTACTTC. This sequence encodes CASSDTDRNSYEQYF. The chain joins TRBV10-2 to TRBJ2-7, with D perhaps TRBD1 (6 bases). Trimming shortened V by 3 bases and J by 0 bases, and 12 bases separated the two germline ends. The V gene's germline CDR1 is WSHSY and CDR2 SAAADI. CDR3 length equals 15 residues.

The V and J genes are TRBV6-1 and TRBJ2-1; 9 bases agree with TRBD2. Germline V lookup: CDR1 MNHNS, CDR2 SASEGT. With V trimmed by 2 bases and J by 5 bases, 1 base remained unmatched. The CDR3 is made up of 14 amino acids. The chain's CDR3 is CASSELAGHNEQFF. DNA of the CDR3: TGTGCCAGCAGTGAACTAGCGGGACACAATGAGCAGTTCTTC.

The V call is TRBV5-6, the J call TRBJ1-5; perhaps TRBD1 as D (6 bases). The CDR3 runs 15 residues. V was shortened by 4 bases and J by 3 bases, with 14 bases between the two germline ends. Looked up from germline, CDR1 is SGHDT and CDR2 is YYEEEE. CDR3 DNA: TGTGCCAGCAGCCGGGGACAACGGAACAATCAGCCCCAGCATTTT. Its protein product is CASSRGQRNNQPQHF.

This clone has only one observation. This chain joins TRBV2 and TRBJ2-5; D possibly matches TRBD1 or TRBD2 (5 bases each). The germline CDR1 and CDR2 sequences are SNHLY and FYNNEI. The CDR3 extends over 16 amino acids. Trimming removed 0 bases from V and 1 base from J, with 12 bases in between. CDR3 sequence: CASSEARGTGQETQYF. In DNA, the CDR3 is TGTGCCAGCAGTGAAGCGAGAGGGACCGGCCAAGAGACCCAGTACTTC.

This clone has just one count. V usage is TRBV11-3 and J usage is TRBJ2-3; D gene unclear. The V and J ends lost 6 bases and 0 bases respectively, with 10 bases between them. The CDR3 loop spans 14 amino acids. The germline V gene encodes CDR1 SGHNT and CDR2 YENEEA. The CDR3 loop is CASSWGGSTDTQYF. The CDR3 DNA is TGTGCCAGCAGTTGGGGTGGTAGCACAGATACGCAGTATTTT.

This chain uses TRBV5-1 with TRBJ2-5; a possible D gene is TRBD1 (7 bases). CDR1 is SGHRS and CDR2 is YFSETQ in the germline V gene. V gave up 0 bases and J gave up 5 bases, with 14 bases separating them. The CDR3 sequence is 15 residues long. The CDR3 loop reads CASSLEYAGGETQYF. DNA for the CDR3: TGCGCCAGCAGCTTGGAGTATGCAGGGGGGGAGACCCAGTACTTC.